A selection of T cell receptor beta chains follows, all from one sample in a study of T-cell reconstitution after alpha-beta-depleted transplantation in children. MiXCR, applied by TCRdb to the PCR reads, yields one record per CDR3 protein. Of 450,000 to 600,000 distinct CDR3 sequences listed, 10% to 15% are singletons. The specimen was PBMCs, mostly from graft donor cells, collected 360 days after TCRalphabeta/CD19-depleted stem cell transplant. Receptors originate from a male patient younger than 18 who had a stem cell transplant for acute myeloid leukemia, so the T cells may come from the graft donor. CDR3s include the opening cysteine and the closing phenylalanine or tryptophan. A D gene is named only where the DNA matches it firmly. Some rows have no size entry. The others give once, few or many, or a class for an expanded clone.

d_call	v_call	clone_size	j_call	cdr3_aa	cdr3_nt
-	TRBV5-1	few	TRBJ1-1	CASSLLEGVANTEAFF	TGCGCCAGCAGCTTGCTGGAGGGGGTAGCGAACACTGAAGCTTTCTTT
-	TRBV30	few	TRBJ1-1	CAWSVGSGTEAFF	TGTGCCTGGAGTGTAGGGTCGGGCACTGAAGCTTTCTTT
-	TRBV2	many	TRBJ2-1	CASSGLVLNEQFF	TGTGCCAGCAGTGGACTAGTTTTAAATGAGCAGTTCTTC
TRBD1	TRBV5-1	few	TRBJ2-5	CASSPGQRTPGTQYF	TGCGCCAGCAGCCCGGGACAGAGGACCCCCGGGACCCAGTACTTC
TRBD1	TRBV5-5	few	TRBJ1-5	CASSSIWDRHSNQPQHF	TGTGCCAGCAGCTCGATATGGGACAGGCATAGCAATCAGCCCCAGCATTTT
-	TRBV6-6	many	TRBJ2-7	CASSYQSIYEQYF	TGTGCCAGCAGTTACCAGAGCATCTACGAGCAGTACTTC
-	TRBV28	few	TRBJ2-3	CASSSPGSANTQYF	TGTGCCAGCAGTTCCCCCGGGAGTGCGAATACGCAGTATTTT
-	TRBV7-2	few	TRBJ2-3	CASSLTWSQSTDTQYF	TGTGCCAGCAGCTTAACCTGGTCCCAAAGCACAGATACGCAGTATTTT
-	TRBV7-2	few	TRBJ2-5	CASSPGIGLPKETQYF	TGTGCCAGCAGCCCAGGGATAGGGCTGCCTAAAGAGACCCAGTACTTC
-	TRBV15	-	TRBJ2-1	CATSRDRADEQFF	TGTGCCACCAGCAGAGATCGAGCCGATGAGCAGTTCTTC
-	TRBV24-1	-	TRBJ2-7	CATSLGPHEQYF	TGTGCCACCAGTTTGGGGCCTCACGAGCAGTACTTC
TRBD2	TRBV5-4	few	TRBJ2-7	CASSAARTSGSYEQYF	TGTGCCAGCAGCGCCGCTAGGACTAGCGGGAGCTACGAGCAGTACTTC
TRBD1	TRBV25-1	few	TRBJ2-7	CASSGKRQGATYEQYF	TGTGCCAGCAGTGGTAAGAGACAGGGAGCCACCTACGAGCAGTACTTC
-	TRBV28	few	TRBJ2-1	CASSWKGGQFF	TGTGCCAGCAGTTGGAAAGGAGGGCAGTTCTTC
-	TRBV19	few	TRBJ2-4	CASSIIGRGNIQYF	TGTGCCAGTAGTATAATTGGCAGGGGAAACATTCAGTACTTC
-	TRBV11-2	-	TRBJ2-1	CASSLVLAGLSYNEQFF	TGTGCCAGCAGCTTAGTTCTCGCGGGACTGTCGTACAATGAGCAGTTCTTC
-	TRBV14	few	TRBJ2-4	CASSQGAQRSPLAKNIQYF	TGTGCCAGCAGCCAAGGGGCCCAGCGCTCACCCCTAGCCAAAAACATTCAGTACTTC
-	TRBV5-1	-	TRBJ2-3	CASSGQGSDTQYF	TGCGCCAGCAGTGGGCAGGGCTCAGATACGCAGTATTTT
-	TRBV28	many	TRBJ2-1	CASSLPLPNNNEQFF	TGTGCCAGCAGTTTACCCCTACCGAACAACAATGAGCAGTTCTTC
TRBD2	TRBV5-4	many	TRBJ2-3	CASSPGLAGVRRDTQYF	TGTGCCAGCAGCCCTGGACTAGCGGGAGTTCGGAGAGATACGCAGTATTTT
-	TRBV29-1	many	TRBJ2-7	CSVVGPISYEQYF	TGCAGCGTTGTGGGACCGATATCCTACGAGCAGTACTTC
TRBD2	TRBV6-2/TRBV6-3	many	TRBJ2-1	CASSYSSLAGEINEQFF	TGTGCCAGCAGTTACTCGTCCCTAGCGGGAGAGATCAATGAGCAGTTCTTC
-	TRBV6-2/TRBV6-3	-	TRBJ1-2	CASSSWTVYYGYTF	TGTGCCAGCAGTTCATGGACAGTCTACTATGGCTACACCTTC
TRBD2	TRBV6-2/TRBV6-3	many	TRBJ2-2	CASSYSEREGPGTGELFF	TGTGCCAGCAGTTACTCCGAGCGGGAGGGCCCCGGCACCGGGGAGCTGTTTTTT
TRBD2	TRBV7-9	few	TRBJ2-1	CASSWTSGMNEQFF	TGTGCCAGCAGCTGGACTAGCGGGATGAATGAGCAGTTCTTC
TRBD2	TRBV20-1	many	TRBJ2-5	CSAGSSGRAETQYF	TGCAGTGCTGGTTCCAGCGGGAGGGCAGAGACCCAGTACTTC
-	TRBV19	few	TRBJ2-7	CASSIKRGNYEQYF	TGTGCCAGTAGTATAAAACGGGGAAACTACGAGCAGTACTTC
-	TRBV7-2	few	TRBJ2-4	CASSLIGQQNIQYF	TGTGCCAGCAGCTTAATCGGACAGCAAAACATTCAGTACTTC
TRBD1	TRBV16	many	TRBJ2-7	CASSQFVQGAYEQYF	TGTGCCAGCAGCCAATTCGTGCAGGGGGCCTACGAGCAGTACTTC
-	TRBV11-2	-	TRBJ2-1	CASSLDLNPSYNEQFF	TGTGCCAGCAGCCTCGATCTCAATCCTTCCTACAATGAGCAGTTCTTC
TRBD1	TRBV11-2	-	TRBJ1-1	CASSFSGTAAAFF	TGTGCCAGCAGCTTTAGCGGGACAGCGGCAGCTTTCTTT
-	TRBV7-2	few	TRBJ2-2	CASSQWAGELFF	TGTGCCAGCAGCCAATGGGCCGGGGAGCTGTTTTTT
TRBD2	TRBV12-3/TRBV12-4	-	TRBJ2-7	CASSLIPRASGRAYEQYF	TGTGCCAGCAGTTTAATCCCTCGGGCTAGCGGGAGGGCCTACGAGCAGTACTTC
TRBD2	TRBV6-2/TRBV6-3	-	TRBJ2-1	CASSKGLAGVNEQFF	TGTGCCAGCAGTAAAGGACTAGCGGGAGTTAATGAGCAGTTCTTC
TRBD1	TRBV7-9	-	TRBJ1-2	CASSRRGTGRGYTF	TGTGCCAGCAGCCGTCGAGGGACAGGGCGCGGCTACACCTTC
TRBD2	TRBV20-1	-	TRBJ2-2	CSARGGRALENTGELFF	TGCAGTGCTAGAGGCGGGAGGGCCTTAGAGAACACCGGGGAGCTGTTTTTT
TRBD2	TRBV5-1	-	TRBJ2-2	CASSLERGRWAGELFF	TGCGCCAGCAGCTTGGAACGCGGGAGATGGGCCGGGGAGCTGTTTTTT
-	TRBV18	-	TRBJ2-7	CASSPSKVSYEQYF	TGTGCCAGCTCACCTTCTAAGGTATCCTACGAGCAGTACTTC
TRBD1	TRBV11-1	few	TRBJ2-3	CASAPGQGTDTQYF	TGTGCCAGCGCCCCGGGACAGGGCACAGATACGCAGTATTTT
-	TRBV5-5	few	TRBJ2-7	CASSSSGPQGEQYF	TGTGCCAGCAGCTCGTCCGGACCCCAAGGAGAGCAGTACTTC
-	TRBV25-1	-	TRBJ2-5	CASSEFMSPGETQYF	TGTGCCAGCAGTGAATTCATGTCCCCGGGGGAGACCCAGTACTTC
TRBD2	TRBV20-1	-	TRBJ2-1	CSAGDIAGSYNEQFF	TGCAGTGCTGGCGACATAGCGGGGTCCTACAATGAGCAGTTCTTC
-	TRBV6-2/TRBV6-3	-	TRBJ2-7	CASSYLRGFPYYEQYF	TGTGCCAGCAGTTACCTCAGGGGTTTCCCCTACTACGAGCAGTACTTC
TRBD2	TRBV20-1	few	TRBJ2-2	CSASGTSGRAANTGELFF	TGCAGTGCCTCCGGGACTAGCGGGAGGGCCGCGAACACCGGGGAGCTGTTTTTT
-	TRBV7-6	-	TRBJ2-6	CASSPDWANVLTF	TGTGCCAGCAGCCCCGACTGGGCCAACGTCCTGACTTTC
-	TRBV5-1	few	TRBJ2-2	CASSLPSLAAVNTGELFF	TGCGCCAGCAGCTTACCCTCCCTCGCGGCGGTGAACACCGGGGAGCTGTTTTTT
-	TRBV20-1	-	TRBJ2-7	CSWGVLSYEQYF	TGCAGTTGGGGCGTCCTCTCCTACGAGCAGTACTTC
-	TRBV4-3	-	TRBJ2-7	CASSQDLEAGRYEQYF	TGCGCCAGCAGCCAAGATCTGGAAGCCGGACGATACGAGCAGTACTTC
TRBD2	TRBV7-2	many	TRBJ2-7	CAASVGAGGPYEQYF	TGTGCCGCTTCGGTAGGAGCGGGAGGGCCCTACGAGCAGTACTTC
TRBD1	TRBV12-3/TRBV12-4	-	TRBJ1-5	CTCSLGDRGMVFRNQPQHF	TGTACCTGCAGTTTAGGGGACAGGGGGATGGTATTTCGCAATCAGCCCCAGCATTTT
-	TRBV5-1	-	TRBJ2-5	CASSLVLGVPETQYF	TGCGCCAGCAGCTTGGTGCTAGGGGTTCCGGAGACCCAGTACTTC